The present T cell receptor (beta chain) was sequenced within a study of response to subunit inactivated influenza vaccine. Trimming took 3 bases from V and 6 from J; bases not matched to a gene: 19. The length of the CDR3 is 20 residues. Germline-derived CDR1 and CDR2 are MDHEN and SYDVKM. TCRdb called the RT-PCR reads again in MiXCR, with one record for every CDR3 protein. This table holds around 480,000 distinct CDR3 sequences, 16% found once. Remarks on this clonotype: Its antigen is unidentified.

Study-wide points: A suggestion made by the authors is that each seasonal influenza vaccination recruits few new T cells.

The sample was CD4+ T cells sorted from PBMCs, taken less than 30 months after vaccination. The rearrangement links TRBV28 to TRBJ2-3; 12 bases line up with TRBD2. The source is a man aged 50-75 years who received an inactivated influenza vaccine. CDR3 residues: CASSLALLAGGLKGRDTQYF. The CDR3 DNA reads TGTGCCAGCAGTTTGGCCCTTCTAGCGGGGGGGCTTAAGGGTCGGGATACGCAGTATTTT.